Below are 3 T cell receptor beta chains sequenced from a single sample in a study of blood T cells in healthy people across ages. Together with a sample-barcoded 5' primer, a J-beta primer mix was included in a second PCR lasting about 6 to 11 cycles. From the 5' RACE reads, TCRdb called clonotypes with MiXCR, one entry per CDR3 protein. This table holds over a million distinct CDR3 sequences, 45% found once. The specimen was blood. Receptors originate from a woman aged 55-69 years in good health.

The chain carries TRBV4-2 and TRBJ2-1, with 9 bases fitting TRBD2. Per germline, CDR1 LGHNA and CDR2 YNFKEQ. Unmatched junction bases numbered 9, after V lost 0 bases and J lost 0 bases. The CDR3 is 19 residues long. CDR3 protein: CASSQDLGRGGGSYNEQFF. The CDR3 bases are TGTGCCAGCAGCCAAGATCTCGGCCGCGGGGGGGGCTCCTACAATGAGCAGTTCTTC.

V gene TRBV29-1 combines with J gene TRBJ2-4; TRBD1 aligns across 7 bases. The J call may be wrong; the DNA end is better matched by TRBJ2-7. CDR1 is SQVTM, CDR2 ANQGSEA, per germline. The length of the CDR3 is 12 residues. The CDR3 nucleotides are TGCAGCGTTGGACAGGGCGGCGACGAGCAGTACTTC. It yields the protein CSVGQGGDEQYF.

In its sample, this clonotype was seen many times. This sequence joins TRBV12-3 or TRBV12-4 and TRBJ1-6, with D possibly TRBD1 on 5 matching bases. The CDR3 length is 15 residues. Trimming took 5 bases from V and 7 from J, leaving 15 bases between them. CDR3 bases: TGTGCCAGCAGTAACGGGGACCGAGAGAATTCACCCCTCCACTTT. It yields the protein CASSNGDRENSPLHF.